A selection of T cell receptor beta chains follows, all from one sample in a study of T cell responses to AZD1222 COVID-19 vaccine. The table came from immunoSEQ multiplex PCR; TCRdb's copy has only in-frame clones and leaves some out. The sample records about 140,000 clones, 89% being singletons. The source material was peripheral blood, sampled on day 0 of AZD1222 vaccination. All receptors come from an adult in good health. The CDR3 runs from the conserved cysteine through the conserved F or W. Each record gives: V gene, D gene, J gene, CDR3 length, clone size, CDR3 protein, CDR3 DNA. D genes are given only for firm matches. Not all rows give a size; the values are once, few, many and, for expanded clones, a class.

>TRBV9|TRBD2|TRBJ2-1|15|.
CASSLWTSGSNEQFF
TGTGCCAGCAGCCTATGGACTAGCGGGAGTAATGAGCAGTTCTTC
>TRBV7-2|TRBD1|TRBJ2-3|14|.
CASSSGQGVDTQYF
TGTGCCAGCAGCTCGGGACAGGGGGTAGATACGCAGTATTTT
>TRBV7-9|TRBD1|TRBJ2-2|15|once
CASTSGTGNPGELFF
TGTGCCAGCACCTCCGGGACAGGGAACCCCGGGGAGCTGTTTTTT
>TRBV6-2/TRBV6-3|.|TRBJ2-2|13|.
CASSYLNTGELFF
TGTGCCAGCAGTTACTTGAACACCGGGGAGCTGTTTTTT
>TRBV27|.|TRBJ2-2|13|.
CASSLYNTGELFF
TGTGCCAGCAGTTTATATAACACCGGGGAGCTGTTTTTT
>TRBV12-3/TRBV12-4|TRBD1|TRBJ1-5|13|.
CASSAQGNQPQHF
TGTGCCAGCAGTGCACAGGGGAATCAGCCCCAGCATTTT
>TRBV2|.|TRBJ1-4|14|.
CASSSQGINEKLFF
TGTGCCAGCAGTTCCCAGGGGATTAATGAAAAACTGTTTTTT
>TRBV7-2|.|TRBJ1-2|15|.
CASSLGAVSGYGYTF
TGTGCCAGCAGCTTAGGTGCGGTTTCTGGCTATGGCTACACCTTC
>TRBV18|TRBD1|TRBJ1-1|17|.
CASSVAGAGQGPVEAFF
TGTGCCAGCTCTGTCGCGGGGGCGGGACAGGGGCCCGTTGAAGCTTTCTTT
>TRBV29-1|TRBD2|TRBJ2-7|12|.
CSVDLAGHEQYF
TGCAGCGTTGACCTAGCGGGACACGAGCAGTACTTC
>TRBV27|TRBD1|TRBJ1-1|14|.
CASSPRQGATEAFF
TGTGCCAGCAGTCCCAGACAGGGAGCCACTGAAGCTTTCTTT